The present T cell receptor beta chain was sequenced within a study of cytomegalovirus exposure and HLA in healthy donors. The wider study: The roughly 110 validation repertoires were produced on the same platform as the roughly 690 repertoires of the first cohort. This was reported in a later analysis.

General observations from the study: The study labeled 170 or so TCR beta chains cytomegalovirus-associated.

Assay used: immunoSEQ multiplex PCR; TCRdb lists only in-frame clones, some missing. The table records about 120,000 clones, 85% of them present only once. Concerning this clone itself: No antigen is known for it.

The CDR3 is 11 amino acids. The chain combines TRBV12-2 with TRBJ1-2. TRBV12-2 corresponds to a pseudogene. The sequenced material came from PBMCs. The receptor's source is a young woman in good health and CMV-seronegative. CDR3 amino acids: CASRLVRGYTF. The CDR3 DNA reads TGTGCAAGTCGCTTAGTTCGGGGCTACACCTTC.